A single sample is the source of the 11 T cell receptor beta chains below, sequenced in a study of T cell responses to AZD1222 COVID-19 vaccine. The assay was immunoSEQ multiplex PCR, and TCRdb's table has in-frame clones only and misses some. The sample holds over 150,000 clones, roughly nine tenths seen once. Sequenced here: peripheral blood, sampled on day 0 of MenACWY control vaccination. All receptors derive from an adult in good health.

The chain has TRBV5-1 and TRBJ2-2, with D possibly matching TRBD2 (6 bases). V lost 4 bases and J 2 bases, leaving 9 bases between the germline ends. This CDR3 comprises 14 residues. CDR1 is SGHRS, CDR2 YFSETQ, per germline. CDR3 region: CASSPGLNTGELFF. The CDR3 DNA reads TGCGCCAGCAGCCCGGGACTCAACACCGGGGAGCTGTTTTTT.

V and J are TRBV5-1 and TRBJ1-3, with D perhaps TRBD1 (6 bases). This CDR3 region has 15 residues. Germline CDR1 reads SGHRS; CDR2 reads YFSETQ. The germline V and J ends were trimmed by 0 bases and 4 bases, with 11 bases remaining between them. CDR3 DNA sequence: TGCGCCAGCAGCTTGGATGGGGGCGCCGGAAACACCATATATTTT. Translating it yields CASSLDGGAGNTIYF.

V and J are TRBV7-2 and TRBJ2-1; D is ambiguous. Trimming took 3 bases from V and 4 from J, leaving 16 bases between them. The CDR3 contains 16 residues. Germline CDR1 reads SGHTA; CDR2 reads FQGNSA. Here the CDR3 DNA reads TGTGCCAGCAGCTTTGACCGGAGAAGTGGGTACAATGAGCAGTTCTTC. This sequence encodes CASSFDRRSGYNEQFF.

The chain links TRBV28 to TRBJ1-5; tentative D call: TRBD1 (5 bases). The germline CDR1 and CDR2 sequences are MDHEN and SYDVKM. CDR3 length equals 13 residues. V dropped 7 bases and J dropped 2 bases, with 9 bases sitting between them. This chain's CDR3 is CASTGRGNQPQHF. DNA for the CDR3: TGTGCCAGCACTGGCAGGGGCAATCAGCCCCAGCATTTT.

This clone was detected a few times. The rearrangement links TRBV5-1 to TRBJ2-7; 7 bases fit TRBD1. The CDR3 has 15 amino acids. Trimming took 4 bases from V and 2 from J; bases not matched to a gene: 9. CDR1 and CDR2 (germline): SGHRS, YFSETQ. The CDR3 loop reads CASSLGQASTYEQYF. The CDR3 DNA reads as TGCGCCAGCAGCCTAGGACAGGCATCGACCTACGAGCAGTACTTC.

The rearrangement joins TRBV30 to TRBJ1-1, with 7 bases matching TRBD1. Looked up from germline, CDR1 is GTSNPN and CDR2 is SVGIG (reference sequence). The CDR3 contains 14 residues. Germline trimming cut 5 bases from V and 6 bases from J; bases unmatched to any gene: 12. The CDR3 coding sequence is TGTGCCTGGGCCCTTAGGAGTAGGGGGCCTGAAGCTTTCTTT. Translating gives CAWALRSRGPEAFF.

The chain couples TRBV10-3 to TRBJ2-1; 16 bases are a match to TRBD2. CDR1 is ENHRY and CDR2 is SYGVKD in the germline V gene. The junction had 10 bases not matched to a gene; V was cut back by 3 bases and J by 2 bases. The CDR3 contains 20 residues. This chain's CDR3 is CAISDRTGTSGRGAYNEQFF. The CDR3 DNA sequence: TGTGCCATCAGTGACCGCACCGGGACTAGCGGGAGGGGCGCCTACAATGAGCAGTTCTTC.

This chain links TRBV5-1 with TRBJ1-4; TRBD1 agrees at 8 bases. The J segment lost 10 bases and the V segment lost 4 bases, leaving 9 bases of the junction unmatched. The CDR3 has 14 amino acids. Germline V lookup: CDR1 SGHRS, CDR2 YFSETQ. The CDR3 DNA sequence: TGCGCCAGCAGCCCTGGACAGGGCGGGGGAAAACTGTTTTTT. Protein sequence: CASSPGQGGGKLFF.

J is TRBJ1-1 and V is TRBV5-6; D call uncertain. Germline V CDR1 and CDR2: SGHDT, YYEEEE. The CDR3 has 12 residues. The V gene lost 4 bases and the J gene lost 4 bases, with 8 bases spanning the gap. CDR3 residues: CASSGPGTEAFF. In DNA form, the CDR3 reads TGTGCCAGCAGCGGGCCTGGCACTGAAGCTTTCTTT.

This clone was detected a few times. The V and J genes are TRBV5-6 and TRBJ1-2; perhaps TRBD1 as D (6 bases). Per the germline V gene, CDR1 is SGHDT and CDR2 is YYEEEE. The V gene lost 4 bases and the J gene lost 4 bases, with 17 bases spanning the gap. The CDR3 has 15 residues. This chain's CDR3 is CASSPSGVLIYGYTF. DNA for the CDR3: TGTGCCAGCAGCCCCTCAGGGGTTCTCATCTATGGCTACACCTTC.

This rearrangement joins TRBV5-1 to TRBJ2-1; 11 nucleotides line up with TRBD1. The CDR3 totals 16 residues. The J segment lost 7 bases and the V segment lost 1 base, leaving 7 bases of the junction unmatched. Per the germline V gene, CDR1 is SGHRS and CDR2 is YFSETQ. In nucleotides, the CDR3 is TGCGCCAGCAGCTTGAACGGACAGGGGGCCGGGAATGAGCAGTTCTTC. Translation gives CASSLNGQGAGNEQFF.